What follows is one TCR beta chain and its context. The sample belongs to a study of blood T cell repertoires in COVID-19. For the study at large: Collection of acute and convalescent COVID-19 samples took place in the United States, Italy and Spain.

Study processing details: Nucleated cell number was recorded as an estimate derived from reference gene primer amplification. Assay: immunoSEQ multiplex PCR; the TCRdb copy retains only in-frame clones and omits some. V, J and clone size reflect that table, while D and trimming were determined from the DNA. The profile shows around 200,000 clones, over 80% of them singletons. Germline CDR1 is MNHEY and CDR2 is SVGEGT. V lost 0 bases, J lost 0 bases, and 8 bases lay in between. CDR3 size: 15 residues. The source is a human donor in a cohort sampled during active COVID-19. The V call is TRBV6-2 or TRBV6-3, the J call TRBJ1-2, with D uncertain. The sequencing input was peripheral blood. The CDR3, as DNA: TGTGCCAGCAGTTACTCGAACGGTCCTAACTATGGCTACACCTTC. Protein product: CASSYSNGPNYGYTF.